One sample yielded the 21 T cell receptor beta chains listed below, sequenced in a study of T cell changes during pregnancy in multiple sclerosis. Using immunoSEQ multiplex PCR, the repertoire was profiled, and TCRdb retains in-frame clones only, with some absent. Altogether 40,000 or so clones are present, roughly nine tenths being singletons, with the ten largest covering over 0.45%. Sample: CD4+ T cells from peripheral blood mononuclear cells, taken in the first trimester of pregnancy. The receptors stem from a female donor in good health, enrolled as a control in a pregnancy study.

The V call is TRBV7-2, the J call TRBJ1-6; D gene uncertain. V lost 1 base and J lost 7, with 8 bases in between. Germline V gives CDR1 SGHTA, CDR2 FQGNSA. This CDR3 has 14 amino acids. The CDR3 DNA reads as TGTGCCAGCAGCTTAGAGGTGGGCAATTCACCCCTCCACTTT. Protein sequence: CASSLEVGNSPLHF.

The gene calls are TRBV19 and TRBJ2-7; a possible D gene is TRBD1 (7 bases). There are 15 residues in the CDR3. Germline lookup yields CDR1 LNHDA and CDR2 SQIVND (reference sequence). V lost 5 bases, J lost 3 bases, and 17 bases lay in between. The CDR3 bases are TGTGCCAGTAGTGTCTGGGCAGGGGGAGGCTACGAGCAGTACTTC. This translates into CASSVWAGGGYEQYF.

The chain recombines TRBV5-1 with TRBJ1-2; TRBD1 matches at 7 bases. Germline V CDR1 and CDR2: SGHRS, YFSETQ. The ends lost 3 bases at V and 4 bases at J; junction bases unmatched: 9. The CDR3 has 15 residues. The CDR3 region is CASSSQGGAGYGYTF. In nucleotides, the CDR3 is TGCGCCAGCAGCTCCCAAGGGGGCGCCGGCTATGGCTACACCTTC.

The chain couples TRBV6-5 to TRBJ2-3; D possibly corresponds to TRBD1 (6 bases). Germline lookup yields CDR1 MNHEY and CDR2 SVGAGI. Trimming removed 6 bases at V and 4 bases at J, with 17 bases between. The CDR3 sequence is 15 residues long. In DNA, the CDR3 is TGTGCCAGCAGCCGAGGGCAGGGGACGGCAGATACGCAGTATTTT. As protein: CASSRGQGTADTQYF.

This clone was seen once. The V gene is TRBV18, the J gene TRBJ2-7, with D perhaps matching TRBD2 (5 bases). The V end was cut by 4 bases, the J end by 0 bases, with 13 bases between. Germline V gene lookup returns CDR1 KGHSH and CDR2 LQKENI. The CDR3 totals 15 residues. The DNA of the CDR3 is TGTGCCAGCTCACGCACGAGCGAGGGCTCCTACGAGCAGTACTTC. Residues: CASSRTSEGSYEQYF.

This chain connects TRBV19 to TRBJ2-3; no clear D. The V and J ends lost 2 bases and 6 bases respectively, with 6 bases between them. CDR1 and CDR2 (germline): LNHDA, SQIVND (reference sequence). The CDR3 has 12 amino acids. CDR3 sequence reads: CASSIIPDTQYF. As DNA, the CDR3 is TGTGCCAGTAGTATAATCCCGGATACGCAGTATTTT.

The chain combines TRBV19 with TRBJ1-1, with 7 bases identical to TRBD1. This CDR3 is built from 15 residues. Unmatched junction bases numbered 11, after V lost 6 bases and J lost 4 bases. Germline values: CDR1 LNHDA, CDR2 SQIVND (reference sequence). The CDR3 region is CASSPLDRDGTEAFF. CDR3 bases: TGTGCCAGTAGCCCTCTAGACAGGGACGGCACTGAAGCTTTCTTT.

V gene TRBV4-3 combines with J gene TRBJ1-1, with D perhaps TRBD1 (6 bases). The CDR3 has 15 residues. V shed 3 bases and J shed 1 base, with 12 bases lying between them. CDR1 and CDR2 from the germline V gene are LGHNA and YSLEER. CDR3 protein: CASSQERGGNTEAFF. DNA for the CDR3: TGCGCCAGCAGCCAGGAACGAGGGGGGAACACTGAAGCTTTCTTT.

The chain carries TRBV4-1 and TRBJ2-2, with TRBD1 identical over 8 bases. This CDR3 is built from 15 residues. In germline, CDR1 is MGHRA, CDR2 YSYEKL. Trimming cost V 5 bases and J 3 bases; bases outside gene matches: 5. The chain's CDR3 is CASSVQGDYTGELFF. For the CDR3, the DNA is TGCGCCAGCAGCGTACAGGGGGACTACACCGGGGAGCTGTTTTTT.

A single count supports this clone. J is TRBJ1-4 and V is TRBV7-8, with TRBD1 identical over 7 bases. This CDR3 region has 15 residues. Looked up from germline, CDR1 is SGHVS and CDR2 is FQNEAQ. With 4 bases clipped from V and 9 bases from J, the junction kept 11 bases outside the gene matches. The CDR3 sequence: CASSSGQQGVQKLFF. Here the CDR3 DNA reads TGTGCCAGCAGCTCAGGGCAGCAGGGGGTCCAAAAACTGTTTTTT. The whole variable domain, remainder taken from reference TRBV7-8 and TRBJ1-4, is GAGVSQSPRYKVAKRGQDVALRCDPISGHVSLFWYQQALGQGPEFLTYFQNEAQLDKSGLPSDRFFAERPEGSVSTLKIQRTQQEDSAVYLCASSSGQQGVQKLFFGSGTQLSVL.

This chain uses TRBV4-2 with TRBJ2-2, with 9 bases that match TRBD1. J lost 2 bases, V lost 0 bases, and 4 bases had no gene match. This CDR3 comprises 17 residues. In germline, CDR1 is LGHNA, CDR2 YNFKEQ. The CDR3, as DNA: TGTGCCAGCAGCCAAGATGCGGGACAGGGAAACACCGGGGAGCTGTTTTTT. It is translated as CASSQDAGQGNTGELFF.

This clone is labeled as medium-sized. J is TRBJ1-6 and V is TRBV4-1, with 8 bases fitting TRBD1. Trimming took 5 bases from V and 7 from J; bases not matched to a gene: 7. The length of the CDR3 is 15 residues. CDR1 and CDR2 from the germline V gene are MGHRA and YSYEKL. CDR3 nucleotide sequence: TGCGCCAGCAGCGCCCGACAGGGGCGGAATTCACCCCTCCACTTT. Translated: CASSARQGRNSPLHF.

The V gene is TRBV7-2, the J gene TRBJ2-7; TRBD2 might be the D (6 bases). CDR1 is SGHTA, CDR2 FQGNSA, per germline. The CDR3 has 13 amino acids. The V end lost 1 base, the J end lost 10 bases, and 14 bases lay between the germline ends. Written as DNA, the CDR3 is TGTGCCAGCAGCTTAGGGGGGGTGGGTTTCCAGTACTTC. Translated: CASSLGGVGFQYF.

V and J are TRBV4-1 and TRBJ1-1, with D possibly being TRBD1 (6 bases). The length of the CDR3 is 16 residues. Trimming left V 6 bases short and J 3 bases short, with 20 bases between. In germline, CDR1 is MGHRA, CDR2 YSYEKL. CDR3 bases: TGCGCCAGCAGTCTGACCGGGACACCAACCGACACTGAAGCTTTCTTT. Encoded protein: CASSLTGTPTDTEAFF.

V usage is TRBV18 and J usage is TRBJ1-3, with a tentative D call TRBD1 (6 bases). V was shortened by 6 bases and J by 3 bases, with 9 bases between the two germline ends. Per germline, CDR1 KGHSH and CDR2 LQKENI. The CDR3 totals 13 residues. The CDR3 DNA follows: TGTGCCAGCTCCACACAGGGTGGAAACACCATATATTTT. Translation gives CASSTQGGNTIYF.

The chain has TRBV14 and TRBJ2-1; the D gene is possibly TRBD2 (7 bases). Germline loops: CDR1 SGHDN, CDR2 FVKESK. The CDR3 consists of 16 residues. Trimming stripped 1 base from V and 7 bases from J, with 17 bases between. The chain's CDR3 is CASSQGMWRGPNEQFF. CDR3 nucleotides: TGTGCCAGCAGCCAAGGAATGTGGCGGGGGCCGAATGAGCAGTTCTTC.

V and J are TRBV9 and TRBJ2-7; TRBD2 aligns across 11 bases. Per germline, CDR1 SGDLS and CDR2 YYNGEE. CDR3 length: 15 residues. J gave up 3 bases and V 4 bases, and 6 bases lay outside the gene matches. The chain's CDR3 is CASSSTGTSGYEQYF. The CDR3 DNA reads as TGTGCCAGCAGCTCTACCGGGACTAGCGGCTACGAGCAGTACTTC.

The rearrangement uses TRBV2 and TRBJ1-2; 7 bases align to TRBD1. V shed 6 bases, J shed 0 bases, and the junction held 1 base outside the gene matches. The CDR3 runs to 13 residues. CDR1 is SNHLY, CDR2 FYNNEI, per germline. The CDR3 protein is CASRDRANYGYTF. The DNA for the CDR3 is TGTGCCAGCAGAGACAGGGCTAACTATGGCTACACCTTC.

V gene TRBV14 combines with J gene TRBJ1-2; D possibly corresponds to TRBD1 (6 bases). The germline V gene has CDR1 SGHDN and CDR2 FVKESK. Between the trimmed V and J ends, which lost 0 bases and 0 bases, there was a span of 20 bases. This CDR3 is built from 19 residues. CDR3 sequence reads: CASSQEGSGDTLSNYGYTF. The CDR3 nucleotides read TGTGCCAGCAGCCAAGAAGGGAGTGGGGACACTCTTTCTAACTATGGCTACACCTTC.

A few counts support this clone. The genes are TRBV30 and TRBJ1-1, with TRBD1 matching over 8 bases. Germline V CDR1 and CDR2: GTSNPN, SVGIG (reference sequence). V shed 2 bases, J shed 0 bases, and the junction held 8 bases outside the gene matches. The length of the CDR3 is 16 residues. The chain's CDR3 is CAWSLGGTGLNTEAFF. Written as DNA, the CDR3 is TGTGCCTGGAGTCTCGGTGGGACAGGCCTGAACACTGAAGCTTTCTTT. The full variable domain, in which reference TRBV30 and TRBJ1-1 provide the parts outside the CDR3, is SQTIHQWPATLVQPVGSPLSLECTVEGTSNPNLYWYRQAAGRGLQLLFYSVGIGQISSEVPQNLSASRPQDRQFILSSKKLLLSDSGFYLCAWSLGGTGLNTEAFFGQGTRLTVV.

J is TRBJ1-4 and V is TRBV29-1; TRBD1 aligns across 8 bases. The CDR3 has 13 amino acids. CDR1 is SQVTM and CDR2 is ANQGSEA in the germline V gene. V shed 7 bases, J shed 7 bases, and the junction held 8 bases outside the gene matches. Here the CDR3 DNA reads TGCAGCGGCCTTCAGGGGGCGGGTGAAAAACTGTTTTTT. Residues: CSGLQGAGEKLFF.